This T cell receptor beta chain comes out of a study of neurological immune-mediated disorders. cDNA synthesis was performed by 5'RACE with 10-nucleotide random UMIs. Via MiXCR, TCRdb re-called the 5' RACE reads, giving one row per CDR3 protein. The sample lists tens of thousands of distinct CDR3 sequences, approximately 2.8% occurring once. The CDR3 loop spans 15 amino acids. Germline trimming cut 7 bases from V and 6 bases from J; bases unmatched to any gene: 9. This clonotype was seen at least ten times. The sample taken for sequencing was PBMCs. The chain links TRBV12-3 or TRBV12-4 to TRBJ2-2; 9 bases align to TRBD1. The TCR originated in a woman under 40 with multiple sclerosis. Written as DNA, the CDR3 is TGTGCCAGCAAAAACAGGGGGCGAGTAGCCGGGGAGCTGTTTTTT. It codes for CASKNRGRVAGELFF.